These T cell receptor beta chains were read from a single sample in a study of shared clonotypes between healthy human individuals. Clones were sequenced by immunoSEQ multiplex PCR, and TCRdb holds only the in-frame ones, with some missing. The table lists 2,500,000 or so clones, 93% of them singletons, with roughly 0.36% in the top ten. What was sequenced was naive CD4+ T cells from PBMCs. The receptors were gathered from a man aged 18 to 30 in good health. Some clones in this sample may be carry-over from other donors' samples. Each CDR3 is given with its conserved first and last residue. D genes are given only for firm matches. Clone sizes are given selectively: once, few, many, or a class where the clone is expanded.

TRBJ2-7	TRBV28	-	-	TGTGCCAGCAGTTTATTTCAGGGCCTCTACGAGCAGTACTTC	CASSLFQGLYEQYF
TRBJ2-7	TRBV7-9	-	-	TGTGCCAGCAGCCTCAATAAGGGTGGGGGACTTGCGTCCTACGAGCAGTACTTC	CASSLNKGGGLASYEQYF
TRBJ1-4	TRBV28	-	-	TGTGCCAGCAGTTTATCGGGGTACAGGGAGGTAAAACTGTTTTTT	CASSLSGYREVKLFF
TRBJ2-2	TRBV11-2	-	-	TGTGCCAGCAGCTTAGACAGGGCATCCGGGGAGCTGTTTTTT	CASSLDRASGELFF
TRBJ2-7	TRBV28	few	-	TGTGCCAGCAGTGGGGACCCCTACGAGCAGTACTTC	CASSGDPYEQYF
TRBJ2-1	TRBV29-1	few	TRBD1	TGCAGCGCGCTCCGGGACAGGGGCTACAATGAGCAGTTCTTC	CSALRDRGYNEQFF
TRBJ1-5	TRBV18	-	TRBD1	TGTGCCAGCTCACCACAGGGGGCTAGCAATCAGCCCCAGCATTTT	CASSPQGASNQPQHF
TRBJ2-1	TRBV7-2	-	-	TGTGCCAGCAGCCCCCCCGGACAGACTAGGGAGCAGTTCTTC	CASSPPGQTREQFF
TRBJ2-3	TRBV10-1	-	-	TGCGCCAGCAGTGCAGCTAGGCGGAATACGCAGTATTTT	CASSAARRNTQYF
TRBJ2-7	TRBV27	-	-	TGTGCCAGCAGTACCACTCTCAGGAGGGTAGGCTACGAGCAGTACTTC	CASSTTLRRVGYEQYF
TRBJ1-2	TRBV19	-	-	TGTGCCAGTAGTATTGTTGGAAACTATGGCTACACCTTC	CASSIVGNYGYTF
TRBJ1-2	TRBV27	-	-	TGTGCCAGCAGTTTAACCCCGCCAGGGGATAGTCACTATGGCTACACCTTC	CASSLTPPGDSHYGYTF
TRBJ2-5	TRBV5-1	-	-	TGCGCCAGCAGCTTAATGGACCCAGAGACCCAGTACTTC	CASSLMDPETQYF
TRBJ2-7	TRBV5-4	once	TRBD2	TGTGCCAGCAGCTTGGGGCTAGCGGGAGTCTACGAGCAGTACTTC	CASSLGLAGVYEQYF
TRBJ1-2	TRBV18	-	-	TGTGCCAGCTCACCGGGAGGGGCAGGATATGGCTACACCTTC	CASSPGGAGYGYTF
TRBJ2-7	TRBV7-2	-	-	TGTGCCAGCAGCCGATCCGGGACCCGAATCGACGAGCAGTACTTC	CASSRSGTRIDEQYF
TRBJ2-5	TRBV11-2	-	TRBD2	TGTGCCAGCAGGGGACTAGCGGGAGGTCGAGGGGAGACCCAGTACTTC	CASRGLAGGRGETQYF
TRBJ1-2	TRBV7-9	few	-	TGTGCCAGCAGCTTCGGGGGAGGGTACGGCTACACCTTC	CASSFGGGYGYTF
TRBJ2-7	TRBV28	-	-	TGTGCCAGCAGATCCCTGGGGGGCCTTAGCTCCTACGAGCAGTACTTC	CASRSLGGLSSYEQYF
TRBJ1-5	TRBV19	-	-	TGTGCCAGTAGTATCCACAATTATAGCAATCAGCCCCAGCATTTT	CASSIHNYSNQPQHF
TRBJ2-7	TRBV5-1	-	TRBD2	TGCGCCAGCAGAACCGGACTAGCGGTGACCTACGAGCAGTACTTC	CASRTGLAVTYEQYF
TRBJ2-5	TRBV14	-	-	TGTGCCAGCAACCGAGGGCTACAAGAGACCCAGTACTTC	CASNRGLQETQYF
TRBJ2-2	TRBV7-3	-	-	TGTGCCAGCAGCCTAGATGTCAGGACCGGGGAGCTGTTTTTT	CASSLDVRTGELFF
TRBJ2-7	TRBV29-1	-	-	TGCAGCGCCGGCTCTGGCGGGCAGTTCTACGAGCAGTACTTC	CSAGSGGQFYEQYF
TRBJ1-4	TRBV27	once	-	TGTGCCAGCAGGGACCGGGGGGCTCGAACTAATGAAAAACTGTTTTTT	CASRDRGARTNEKLFF
TRBJ1-5	TRBV7-3	-	TRBD1	TGTGCCAGCAGCTTAACGTACAGGGGGAAGGATCAGCCCCAGCATTTT	CASSLTYRGKDQPQHF
TRBJ1-2	TRBV28	-	-	TGTGCCAGCAGTTTATCAGGGGCTGGCTACACCTTC	CASSLSGAGYTF
TRBJ2-7	TRBV27	-	-	TGTGCCAGCAGATCAACCATCCGGGCCCAAACCCACGAGCAGTACTTC	CASRSTIRAQTHEQYF
TRBJ1-2	TRBV9	-	-	TGTGCCAGCAGCCAGTATCAAAGGACCGGGGGCTACACCTTC	CASSQYQRTGGYTF
TRBJ1-1	TRBV2	-	TRBD1	TGTGCCAGCAGTCGACAGGGGGCAGTCACTGAAGCTTTCTTT	CASSRQGAVTEAFF
TRBJ1-2	TRBV5-6	-	TRBD1	TGTGCCAGCAGCCGGGACAGGGGAGCCGATGGCTACACCTTC	CASSRDRGADGYTF
TRBJ2-1	TRBV5-5	once	-	TGTGCCAGCAGCTTGGGACCCACAAATGAGCAGTTCTTC	CASSLGPTNEQFF
TRBJ2-2	TRBV18	-	-	TGTGCCAGCTCACAGACTAGTTGGGGCACCGGGGAGCTGTTTTTT	CASSQTSWGTGELFF
TRBJ2-3	TRBV28	-	-	TGTGCCAGCACCTCCCCGGGGGATACGCAGTATTTT	CASTSPGDTQYF
TRBJ1-1	TRBV5-4	-	-	TGTGCCAGCAGCCTTTCAGGAGAAGCTTTCTTT	CASSLSGEAFF
TRBJ1-5	TRBV6-1	-	-	TGTGCCAGCAGTGAAGCGGGAGGGTCCAATCAGCCCCAGCATTTT	CASSEAGGSNQPQHF
TRBJ2-1	TRBV9	-	TRBD2	TGTGCCAGCAGCGCCCGGGGGGTAGTGGCCTACAATGAGCAGTTCTTC	CASSARGVVAYNEQFF
TRBJ2-7	TRBV28	-	TRBD1	TGTGCCAGCAGTCCCTGGACAGGGTTGGACTACGAGCAGTACTTC	CASSPWTGLDYEQYF
TRBJ1-5	TRBV28	-	-	TGTGCCAGCAGGTACAGGGACCAGCCCCAGCATTTT	CASRYRDQPQHF
TRBJ2-6	TRBV4-3	-	TRBD1	TGCGCCAGCAGCCAATTTACAGGGGCCCCCGTTGGGGCCAACGTCCTGACTTTC	CASSQFTGAPVGANVLTF
TRBJ2-1	TRBV6-5	-	TRBD1	TGTGCCAGCAGAAGACAGGGCATGGCCTACAATGAGCAGTTCTTC	CASRRQGMAYNEQFF
TRBJ2-5	TRBV30	-	-	TGTGCCTGGAGCCACCTTAGCTGGTATGAACAAGAGACCCAGTACTTC	CAWSHLSWYEQETQYF
TRBJ1-2	TRBV28	-	-	TGTGCCAGCAGTTCCCTACCGAATGGCTACACCTTC	CASSSLPNGYTF
TRBJ1-2	TRBV5-1	-	-	TGCGCCAGCAGCTTGGGCGGGGGTAACTATGGCTACACCTTC	CASSLGGGNYGYTF